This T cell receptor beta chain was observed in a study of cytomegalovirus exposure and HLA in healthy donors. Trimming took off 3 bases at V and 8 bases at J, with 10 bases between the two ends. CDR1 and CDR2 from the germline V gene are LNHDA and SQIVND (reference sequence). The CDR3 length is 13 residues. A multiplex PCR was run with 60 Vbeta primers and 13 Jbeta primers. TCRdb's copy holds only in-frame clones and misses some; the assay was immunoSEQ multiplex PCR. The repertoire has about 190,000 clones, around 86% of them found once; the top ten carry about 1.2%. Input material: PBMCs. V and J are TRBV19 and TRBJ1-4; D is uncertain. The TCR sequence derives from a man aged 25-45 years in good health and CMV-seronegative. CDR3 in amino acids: CASSIRSGEKLFF. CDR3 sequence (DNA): TGTGCCAGTAGTATCCGGTCAGGAGAAAAACTGTTTTTT. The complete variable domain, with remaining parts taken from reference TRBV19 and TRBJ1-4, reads DGGITQSPKYLFRKEGQNVTLSCEQNLNHDAMYWYRQDPGQGLRLIYYSQIVNDFQKGDIAEGYSVSREKKESFPLTVTSAQKNPTAFYLCASSIRSGEKLFFGSGTQLSVL.